This T cell receptor beta chain was obtained from a study of T cell repertoires in cytomegalovirus infection. TCRdb passed the reads through MiXCR, listing each CDR3 protein once. This table holds some 680,000 distinct CDR3 sequences, 35% to 45% found once. This clonotype was found a few times. Trimming shortened V by 0 bases and J by 5 bases, and 16 bases separated the two germline ends. Germline V gene data show CDR1 as LNHDA and CDR2 as SQIVND (reference sequence). CDR3 size: 16 residues. The TCR was taken from a human donor in good health (CMV status not recorded). Some clones in this sample may be carry-over from other donors' samples. The V gene is TRBV19, the J gene TRBJ1-2; D is uncertain. What was sequenced was PBMCs. CDR3 residues: CASSIDRRSLGYGYTF. CDR3 coding DNA: TGTGCCAGTAGTATAGACCGACGGTCCCTGGGGTATGGCTACACCTTC.